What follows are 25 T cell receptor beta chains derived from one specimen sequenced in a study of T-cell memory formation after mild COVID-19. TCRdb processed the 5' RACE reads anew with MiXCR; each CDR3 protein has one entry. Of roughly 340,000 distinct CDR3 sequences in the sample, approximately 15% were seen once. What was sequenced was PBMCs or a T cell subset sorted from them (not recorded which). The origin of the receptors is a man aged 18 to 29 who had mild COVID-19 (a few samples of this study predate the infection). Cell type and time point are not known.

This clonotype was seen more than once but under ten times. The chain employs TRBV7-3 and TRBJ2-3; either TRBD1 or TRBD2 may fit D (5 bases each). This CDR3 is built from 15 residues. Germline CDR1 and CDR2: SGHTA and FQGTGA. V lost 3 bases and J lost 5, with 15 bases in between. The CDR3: CASSFSGLVQDTQYF. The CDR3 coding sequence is TGTGCCAGCAGCTTTTCGGGGCTAGTTCAAGATACGCAGTATTTT. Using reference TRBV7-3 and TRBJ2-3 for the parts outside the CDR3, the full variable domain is GAGVSQTPSNKVTEKGKYVELRCDPISGHTALYWYRQSLGQGPEFLIYFQGTGAADDSGLPNDRFFAVRPEGSVSTLKIQRTERGDSAVYLCASSFSGLVQDTQYFGPGTRLTVL.

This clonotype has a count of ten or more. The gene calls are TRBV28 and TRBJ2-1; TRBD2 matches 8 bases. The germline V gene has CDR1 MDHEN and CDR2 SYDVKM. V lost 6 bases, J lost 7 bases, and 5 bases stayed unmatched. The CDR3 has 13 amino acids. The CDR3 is CASRPGGGNEQFF. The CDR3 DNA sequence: TGTGCCAGCAGGCCCGGGGGGGGAAATGAGCAGTTCTTC.

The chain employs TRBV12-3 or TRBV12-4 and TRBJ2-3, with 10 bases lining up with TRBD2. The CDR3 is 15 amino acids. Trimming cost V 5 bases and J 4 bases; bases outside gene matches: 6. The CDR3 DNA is TGTGCCAGCAGTCCAAGCGGGGGGGCCCCAGATACGCAGTATTTT. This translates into CASSPSGGAPDTQYF.

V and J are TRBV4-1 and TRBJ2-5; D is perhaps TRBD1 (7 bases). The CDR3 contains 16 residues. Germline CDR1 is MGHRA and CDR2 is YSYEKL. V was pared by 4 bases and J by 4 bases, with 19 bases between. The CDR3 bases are TGCGCCAGCAGCCTCCCAGGGGGGTCTGGGCCAGAGACCCAGTACTTC. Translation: CASSLPGGSGPETQYF.

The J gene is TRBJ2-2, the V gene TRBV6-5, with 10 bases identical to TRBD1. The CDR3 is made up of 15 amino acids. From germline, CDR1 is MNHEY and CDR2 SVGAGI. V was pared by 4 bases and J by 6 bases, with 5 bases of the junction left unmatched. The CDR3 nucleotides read TGTGCCAGCAGTTGGACAGGGGGAGTCGCCGGGGAGCTGTTTTTT. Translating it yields CASSWTGGVAGELFF.

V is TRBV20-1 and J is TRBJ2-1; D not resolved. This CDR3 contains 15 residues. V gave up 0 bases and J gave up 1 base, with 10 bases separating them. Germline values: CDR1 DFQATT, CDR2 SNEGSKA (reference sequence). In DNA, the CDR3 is TGCAGTGCTAGAGACGAACTAAGGTCCTACAATGAGCAGTTCTTC. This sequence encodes CSARDELRSYNEQFF.

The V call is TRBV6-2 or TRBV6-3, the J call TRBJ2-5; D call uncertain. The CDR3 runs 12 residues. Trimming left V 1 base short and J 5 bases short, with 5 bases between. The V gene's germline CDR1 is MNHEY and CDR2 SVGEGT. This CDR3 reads CASSYYWETQYF. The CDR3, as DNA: TGTGCCAGCAGTTACTACTGGGAGACCCAGTACTTC.

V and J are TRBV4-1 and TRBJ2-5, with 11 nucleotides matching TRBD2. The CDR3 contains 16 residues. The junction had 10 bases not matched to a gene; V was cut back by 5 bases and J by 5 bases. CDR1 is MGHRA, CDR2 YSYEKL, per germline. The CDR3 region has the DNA TGCGCCAGCAGCGCGGCGGGACTAGCGGCCTCGGAGACCCAGTACTTC. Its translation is CASSAAGLAASETQYF.

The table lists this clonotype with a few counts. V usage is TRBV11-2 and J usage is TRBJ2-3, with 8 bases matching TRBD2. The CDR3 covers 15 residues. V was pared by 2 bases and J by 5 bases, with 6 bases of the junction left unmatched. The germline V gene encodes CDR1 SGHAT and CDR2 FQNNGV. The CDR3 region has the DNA TGTGCCAGCAGCTTAACGGGGGGGCCCGGAGATACGCAGTATTTT. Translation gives CASSLTGGPGDTQYF.

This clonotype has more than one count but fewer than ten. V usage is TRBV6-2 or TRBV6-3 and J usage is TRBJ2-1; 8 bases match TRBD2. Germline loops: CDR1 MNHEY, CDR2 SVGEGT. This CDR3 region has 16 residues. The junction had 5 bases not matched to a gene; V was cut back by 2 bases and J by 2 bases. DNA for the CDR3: TGTGCCAGCAGTTACGAACTAGCGGAGACCTACAATGAGCAGTTCTTC. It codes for CASSYELAETYNEQFF.

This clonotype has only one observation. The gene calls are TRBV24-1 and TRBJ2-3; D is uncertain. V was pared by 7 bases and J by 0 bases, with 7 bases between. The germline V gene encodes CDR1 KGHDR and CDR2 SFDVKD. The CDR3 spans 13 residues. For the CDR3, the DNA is TGTGCCACCAGCACCGTTAGCACAGATACGCAGTATTTT. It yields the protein CATSTVSTDTQYF.

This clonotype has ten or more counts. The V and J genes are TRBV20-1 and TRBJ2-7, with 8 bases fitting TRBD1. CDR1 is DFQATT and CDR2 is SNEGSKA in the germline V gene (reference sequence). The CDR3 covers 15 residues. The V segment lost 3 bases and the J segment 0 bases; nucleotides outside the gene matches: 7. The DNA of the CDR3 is TGCAGTGCTAGTAGGGGGCAGGGGGCCTCCTACGAGCAGTACTTC. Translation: CSASRGQGASYEQYF.

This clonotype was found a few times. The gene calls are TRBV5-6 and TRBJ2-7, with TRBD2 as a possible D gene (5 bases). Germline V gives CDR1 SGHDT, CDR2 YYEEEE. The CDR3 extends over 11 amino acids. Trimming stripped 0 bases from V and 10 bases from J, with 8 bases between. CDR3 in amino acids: CASSLAREQYF. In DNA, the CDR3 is TGTGCCAGCAGCTTGGCACGGGAACAGTACTTC.

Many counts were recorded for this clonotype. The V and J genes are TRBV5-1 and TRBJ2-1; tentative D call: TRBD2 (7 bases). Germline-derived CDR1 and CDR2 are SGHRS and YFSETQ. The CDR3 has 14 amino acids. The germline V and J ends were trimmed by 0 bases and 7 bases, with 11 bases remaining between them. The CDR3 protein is CASSLEGGINEQFF. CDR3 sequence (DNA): TGCGCCAGCAGCTTGGAGGGGGGGATTAATGAGCAGTTCTTC.

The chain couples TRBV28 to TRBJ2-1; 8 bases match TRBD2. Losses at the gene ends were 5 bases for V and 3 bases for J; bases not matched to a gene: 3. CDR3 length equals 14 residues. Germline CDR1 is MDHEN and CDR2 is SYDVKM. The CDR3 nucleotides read TGTGCCAGCAGTGGGGCGGGGGGCTACAATGAGCAGTTCTTC. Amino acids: CASSGAGGYNEQFF.

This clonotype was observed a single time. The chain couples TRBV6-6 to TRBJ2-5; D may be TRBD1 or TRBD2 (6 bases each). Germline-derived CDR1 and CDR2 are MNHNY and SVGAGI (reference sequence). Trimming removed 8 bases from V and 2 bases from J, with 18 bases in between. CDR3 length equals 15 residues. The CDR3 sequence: CASVVSGAVQETQYF. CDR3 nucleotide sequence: TGTGCCAGCGTAGTGTCGGGGGCTGTACAAGAGACCCAGTACTTC.

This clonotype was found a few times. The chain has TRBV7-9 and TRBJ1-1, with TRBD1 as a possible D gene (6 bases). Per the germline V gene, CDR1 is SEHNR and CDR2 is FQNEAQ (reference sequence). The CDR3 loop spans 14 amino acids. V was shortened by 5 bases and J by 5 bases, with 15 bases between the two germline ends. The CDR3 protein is CASSTGLGFTEAFF. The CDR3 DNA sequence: TGTGCCAGCAGCACAGGGTTGGGTTTTACTGAAGCTTTCTTT.

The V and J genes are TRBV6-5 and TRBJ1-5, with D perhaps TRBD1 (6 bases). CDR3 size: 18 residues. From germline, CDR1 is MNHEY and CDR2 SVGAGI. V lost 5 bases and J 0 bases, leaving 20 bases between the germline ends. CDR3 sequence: CASSPRGPTDYSNQPQHF. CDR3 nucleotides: TGTGCCAGCAGTCCCAGGGGTCCAACAGATTATAGCAATCAGCCCCAGCATTTT.

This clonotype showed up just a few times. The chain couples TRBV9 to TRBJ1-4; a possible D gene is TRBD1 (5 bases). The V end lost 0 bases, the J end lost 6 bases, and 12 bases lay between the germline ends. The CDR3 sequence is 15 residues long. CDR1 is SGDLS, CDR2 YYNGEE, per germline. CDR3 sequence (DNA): TGTGCCAGCAGCGTAGGGGGACGAGGGGATGAAAAACTGTTTTTT. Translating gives CASSVGGRGDEKLFF.

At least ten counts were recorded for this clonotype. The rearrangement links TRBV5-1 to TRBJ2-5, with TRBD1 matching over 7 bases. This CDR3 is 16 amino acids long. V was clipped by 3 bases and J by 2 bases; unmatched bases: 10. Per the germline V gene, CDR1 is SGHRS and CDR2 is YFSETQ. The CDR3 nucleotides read TGCGCCAGCAGCTATATAGGGGGACAGCTTCAAGAGACCCAGTACTTC. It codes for CASSYIGGQLQETQYF.

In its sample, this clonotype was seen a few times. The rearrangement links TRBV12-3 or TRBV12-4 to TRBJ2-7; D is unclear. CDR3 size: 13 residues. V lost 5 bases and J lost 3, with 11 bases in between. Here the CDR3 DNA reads TGTGCCAGCAGTCTTACAAGATACTACGAGCAGTACTTC. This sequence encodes CASSLTRYYEQYF.

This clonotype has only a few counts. The CDR3 here is CASTQRRQGESGGSYEQYV. CDR3 nucleotide sequence: TGTGCCAGCACCCAAAGGCGACAGGGCGAGAGCGGGGGTTCCTACGAGCAGTACGTC. The V gene is TRBV21-1, the J gene TRBJ2-7; the table's D call of TRBD1 was not tested on the DNA. TRBV21-1 is listed as a pseudogene. The CDR3 spans 19 residues.

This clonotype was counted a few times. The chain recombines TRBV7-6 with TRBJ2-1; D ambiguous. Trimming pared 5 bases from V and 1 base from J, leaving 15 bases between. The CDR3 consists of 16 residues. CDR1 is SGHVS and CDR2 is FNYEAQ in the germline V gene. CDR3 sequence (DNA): TGTGCCAGCAGCCCCCTAAACGGCCATTCCTACAATGAGCAGTTCTTC. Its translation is CASSPLNGHSYNEQFF.

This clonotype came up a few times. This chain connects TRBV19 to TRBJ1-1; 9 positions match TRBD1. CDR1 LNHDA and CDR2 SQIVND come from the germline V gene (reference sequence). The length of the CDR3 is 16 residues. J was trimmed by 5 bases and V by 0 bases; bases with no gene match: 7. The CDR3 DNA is TGTGCCAGTAGTATAGACCGGGACAGGGCCCGGACTGAAGCTTTCTTT. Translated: CASSIDRDRARTEAFF.

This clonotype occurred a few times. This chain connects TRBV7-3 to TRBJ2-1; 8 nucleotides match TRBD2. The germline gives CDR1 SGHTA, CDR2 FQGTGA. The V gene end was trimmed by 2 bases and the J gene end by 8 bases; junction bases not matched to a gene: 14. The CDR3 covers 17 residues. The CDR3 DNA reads TGTGCCAGCAGCTTAGTTGGTAAGGCGGGGGGTGGCCATGAGCAGTTCTTC. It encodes CASSLVGKAGGGHEQFF. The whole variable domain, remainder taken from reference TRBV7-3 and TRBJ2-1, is GAGVSQTPSNKVTEKGKYVELRCDPISGHTALYWYRQSLGQGPEFLIYFQGTGAADDSGLPNDRFFAVRPEGSVSTLKIQRTERGDSAVYLCASSLVGKAGGGHEQFFGPGTRLTVL.